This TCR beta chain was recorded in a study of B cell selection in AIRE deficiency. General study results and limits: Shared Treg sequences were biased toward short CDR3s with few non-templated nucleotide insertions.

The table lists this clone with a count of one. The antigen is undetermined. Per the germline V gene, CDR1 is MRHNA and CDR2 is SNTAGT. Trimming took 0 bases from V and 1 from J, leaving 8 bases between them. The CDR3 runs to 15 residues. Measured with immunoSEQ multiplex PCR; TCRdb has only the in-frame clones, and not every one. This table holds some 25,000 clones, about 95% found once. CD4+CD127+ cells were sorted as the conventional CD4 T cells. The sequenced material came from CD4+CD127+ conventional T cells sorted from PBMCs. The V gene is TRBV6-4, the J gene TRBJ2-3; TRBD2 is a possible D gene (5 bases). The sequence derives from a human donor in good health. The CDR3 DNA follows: TGTGCCAGCAGTGACTCCGGACTCCGCACAGATACGCAGTATTTT. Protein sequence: CASSDSGLRTDTQYF.